The 11 T cell receptor beta chains in this list originate from one sample, sequenced in a study of shared clonotypes between healthy human individuals. Using immunoSEQ multiplex PCR, the repertoire was profiled, and TCRdb retains in-frame clones only, with some absent. The table shows 300,000 to 350,000 clones, with around 79% occurring only once. Input material: memory CD4+ T cells sorted from blood. Subset reported: CD45RA-negative fraction. Receptor source: a man aged 30 to 39 in good health.

This sequence joins TRBV14 and TRBJ2-3; D is uncertain. The germline gives CDR1 SGHDN, CDR2 FVKESK. The CDR3 spans 14 residues. Between the trimmed V and J ends, which lost 3 bases and 2 bases, there was a span of 9 bases. This chain's CDR3 is CASSQTRHTDTQYF. DNA for the CDR3: TGTGCCAGCAGCCAGACCCGACACACAGATACGCAGTATTTT. Full variable domain (rest looked up from reference TRBV14 and TRBJ2-3): EAGVTQFPSHSVIEKGQTVTLRCDPISGHDNLYWYRRVMGKEIKFLLHFVKESKQDESGMPNNRFLAERTGGTYSTLKVQPAELEDSGVYFCASSQTRHTDTQYFGPGTRLTVL.

The J gene is TRBJ2-3, the V gene TRBV2; 9 bases align to TRBD1. Germline trimming cut 3 bases from V and 2 bases from J; bases unmatched to any gene: 3. CDR3 length equals 15 residues. The V gene's germline CDR1 is SNHLY and CDR2 FYNNEI. The CDR3 sequence: CASSENRGHTDTQYF. For the CDR3, the DNA is TGTGCCAGCAGTGAGAACAGGGGGCACACAGATACGCAGTATTTT. Full variable domain (rest looked up from reference TRBV2 and TRBJ2-3): EPEVTQTPSHQVTQMGQEVILRCVPISNHLYFYWYRQILGQKVEFLVSFYNNEISEKSEIFDDQFSVERPDGSNFTLKIRSTKLEDSAMYFCASSENRGHTDTQYFGPGTRLTVL.

The chain employs TRBV11-2 and TRBJ2-5, with TRBD1 matching over 7 bases. Germline CDR1 reads SGHAT; CDR2 reads FQNNGV. This CDR3 contains 13 residues. Trimming cost V 4 bases and J 7 bases; bases outside gene matches: 6. The chain's CDR3 is CASSSGQSGTQYF. Written as DNA, the CDR3 is TGTGCCAGCAGCTCGGGACAGTCTGGGACCCAGTACTTC.

In this sample, this clone turned up a few times. The gene calls are TRBV6-5 and TRBJ1-1; no definite D call. CDR3 length: 11 residues. The germline gives CDR1 MNHEY, CDR2 SVGAGI. The V end was cut by 4 bases, the J end by 10 bases, with 10 bases between. For the CDR3, the DNA is TGTGCCAGCAGTTTCGGACCCCGAGCTTTCTTT. Its translation: CASSFGPRAFF.

The J gene is TRBJ2-1, the V gene TRBV5-1; 10 nucleotides line up with TRBD1. Germline CDR1 is SGHRS and CDR2 is YFSETQ. With 4 bases clipped from V and 5 bases from J, the junction kept 6 bases outside the gene matches. This CDR3 contains 15 residues. CDR3: CASSPGTGDNNEQFF. In nucleotides, the CDR3 is TGCGCCAGCAGCCCAGGGACAGGGGACAACAATGAGCAGTTCTTC.

The chain recombines TRBV2 with TRBJ2-3, with 13 bases identical to TRBD2. J lost 5 bases, V lost 6 bases, and 8 bases had no gene match. Germline lookup yields CDR1 SNHLY and CDR2 FYNNEI. The CDR3 contains 16 residues. CDR3: CASRLPTSGRGDTQYF. The CDR3 DNA sequence: TGTGCCAGCAGACTCCCTACTAGCGGGAGGGGAGATACGCAGTATTTT.

V usage is TRBV10-1 and J usage is TRBJ2-3, with TRBD2 matching over 12 bases. The CDR3 spans 17 residues. CDR1 is WNHNN and CDR2 is SYGVQD in the germline V gene (reference sequence). J was trimmed by 5 bases and V by 2 bases; bases with no gene match: 8. CDR3 sequence: CASSEGILAGGRDTQYF. The CDR3 DNA is TGCGCCAGCAGTGAGGGGATCCTAGCGGGAGGGCGAGATACGCAGTATTTT.

A single count supports this clone. The chain has TRBV6-5 and TRBJ2-6; D gene ambiguous. Germline values: CDR1 MNHEY, CDR2 SVGAGI. CDR3 length: 14 amino acids. V gave up 2 bases and J gave up 2 bases, with 4 bases separating them. For the CDR3, the DNA is TGTGCCAGCAGTTACCGTCCTGGGGCCAACGTCCTGACTTTC. It encodes CASSYRPGANVLTF.

Remarks on this clone: Within the sample, other DNA sequences also encode this same CDR3. The DNA for the CDR3 is TGTGCCAGCAGCCCCCAAGAGACCCAGTACTTC. Amino acid sequence: CASSPQETQYF. V is TRBV2 and J is TRBJ2-5; D is uncertain. Germline-derived CDR1 and CDR2 are SNHLY and FYNNEI. The CDR3 is made up of 11 amino acids. With 6 bases removed from V and 1 base from J, the gap between germline ends came to 3 bases.

This clone was recorded a few times. This chain joins TRBV5-4 and TRBJ2-5; 16 bases agree with TRBD2. J lost 4 bases, V lost 4 bases, and 13 bases had no gene match. This CDR3 has 19 residues. Germline CDR1 and CDR2: SGHNT and YYREEE (reference sequence). The CDR3 bases are TGTGCCAGCAGCGCGACGCTTGGGACTAGCGGGAGGGGAAGAGAGACCCAGTACTTC. Its protein product is CASSATLGTSGRGRETQYF.

The chain couples TRBV29-1 to TRBJ2-7; either TRBD1 or TRBD2 may fit D (5 bases each). The V gene's germline CDR1 is SQVTM and CDR2 ANQGSEA. The CDR3 sequence is 15 residues long. V was shortened by 4 bases and J by 4 bases, with 20 bases between the two germline ends. CDR3 sequence reads: CSVGPGWGMGYEQYF. CDR3 sequence (DNA): TGCAGCGTTGGCCCGGGTTGGGGGATGGGTTACGAGCAGTACTTC.